This entry lists 25 T cell receptor beta chains sequenced from one sample in a study of T cell responses to AZD1222 COVID-19 vaccine. The repertoire was sequenced with immunoSEQ multiplex PCR; TCRdb's copy has only in-frame clones and lacks some. The sample yields about 130,000 clones, 89% seen once. The sample consisted of peripheral blood, taken on day 0 of AZD1222 vaccination. The origin of the receptors is an adult in good health.

This CDR3 is CASSGREDTQYF. The CDR3 bases are TGTGCCAGCAGCGGTAGGGAAGATACGCAGTATTTT. This chain joins TRBV21-1 and TRBJ2-3. TRBV21-1 is flagged as a pseudogene. The CDR3 has 12 amino acids.

This clone was seen just once. The chain joins TRBV11-2 to TRBJ2-5, with 11 bases matching TRBD2. Trimming at V came to 5 bases and at J to 7 bases, leaving 9 bases not matched to a gene. The CDR3 totals 15 residues. Germline V lookup: CDR1 SGHAT, CDR2 FQNNGV. For the CDR3, the DNA is TGTGCCAGCAGCACCATAGCGGGAGGGCTGGGGACCCAGTACTTC. It codes for CASSTIAGGLGTQYF.

J is TRBJ2-7 and V is TRBV19; D unresolved. V was clipped by 4 bases and J by 6 bases, with 10 bases between them. CDR3 size: 12 residues. Germline V gene data show CDR1 as LNHDA and CDR2 as SQIVND (reference sequence). CDR3 coding DNA: TGTGCCAGTAGTAACCCGCCAAGCGAGCAGTACTTC. It is translated as CASSNPPSEQYF.

The chain is built from TRBV15 and TRBJ2-5; D gene unclear. CDR3 length: 14 amino acids. Germline values: CDR1 LNHNV, CDR2 YYDKDF (reference sequence). Trimming took 3 bases from V and 2 from J, leaving 10 bases between them. The CDR3 here is CATSSRNFQETQYF. CDR3 nucleotides: TGTGCCACCAGCAGTAGGAATTTTCAAGAGACCCAGTACTTC.

The rearrangement uses TRBV19 and TRBJ1-6; 7 bases are a match to TRBD1. CDR1 is LNHDA and CDR2 is SQIVND in the germline V gene (reference sequence). Germline trimming cut 2 bases from V and 9 bases from J; bases unmatched to any gene: 4. The CDR3 contains 14 residues. The CDR3 nucleotides are TGTGCCAGTAGTATAAGCCAGGGGGGTTCACCCCTCCACTTT. Translation gives CASSISQGGSPLHF.

The chain joins TRBV28 to TRBJ2-1; TRBD1 or TRBD2 may be the D gene (5 bases each). This CDR3 region has 16 residues. Trimming pared 1 base from V and 1 base from J, leaving 11 bases between. The germline CDR1 and CDR2 sequences are MDHEN and SYDVKM. The CDR3 spells CASSLSGGVSYNEQFF. In DNA form, the CDR3 reads TGTGCCAGCAGTTTATCTGGGGGAGTATCCTACAATGAGCAGTTCTTC.

The chain has TRBV28 and TRBJ2-3, with TRBD2 identical over 9 bases. Germline loops: CDR1 MDHEN, CDR2 SYDVKM. V was pared by 3 bases and J by 3 bases, with 19 bases of the junction left unmatched. The CDR3 extends over 20 amino acids. The DNA for the CDR3 is TGTGCCAGCAGTTTCCCCACAAACCCTAGCGGGACCCGGAGGACAGATACGCAGTATTTT. Protein sequence: CASSFPTNPSGTRRTDTQYF. The full variable domain, with the rest looked up from reference TRBV28 and TRBJ2-3, is DVKVTQSSRYLVKRTGEKVFLECVQDMDHENMFWYRQDPGLGLRLIYFSYDVKMKEKGDIPEGYSVSREKKERFSLILESASTNQTSMYLCASSFPTNPSGTRRTDTQYFGPGTRLTVL.

The CDR3 reads CASSEFLSGASNYGYTF. The CDR3, as DNA: TGTGCCAGCAGTGAATTCTTGTCGGGGGCCAGTAACTATGGCTACACCTTC. The chain links TRBV2 to TRBJ1-2, with D perhaps TRBD1 (6 bases). Germline lookup yields CDR1 SNHLY and CDR2 FYNNEI. This CDR3 has 17 amino acids. The V end lost 2 bases, the J end lost 1 base, and 17 bases lay between the germline ends.

J is TRBJ2-7 and V is TRBV4-1, with 8 bases lining up with TRBD2. Germline V CDR1 and CDR2: MGHRA, YSYEKL. The CDR3 extends over 14 amino acids. V shed 3 bases and J 2 bases; nucleotides not matched to a gene: 3. CDR3: CASSHMGLAYEQYF. CDR3 in DNA: TGCGCCAGCAGCCATATGGGACTAGCCTACGAGCAGTACTTC.

Written as DNA, the CDR3 is TGTGCCAGCAGTTTATTGGCGGGGCCCGGGGAGCTGTTTTTT. Translating it yields CASSLLAGPGELFF. The chain joins TRBV27 to TRBJ2-2; D possibly corresponds to TRBD2 (6 bases). CDR1 is MNHEY, CDR2 SMNVEV, per germline (reference sequence). The V and J ends lost 1 base and 6 bases respectively, with 9 bases between them. This CDR3 has 14 amino acids.

The genes are TRBV24-1 and TRBJ2-3, with TRBD2 matching 9 bases. The V gene end was trimmed by 2 bases and the J gene end by 2 bases; junction bases not matched to a gene: 7. Germline V lookup: CDR1 KGHDR, CDR2 SFDVKD. The CDR3 consists of 17 residues. CDR3 bases: TGTGCCACCAGTGATTCTACTAGCGGGCGGTACACAGATACGCAGTATTTT. Translated, it gives CATSDSTSGRYTDTQYF.

This clone has a single count. This specimen includes other DNA sequences encoding the same CDR3. The chain joins TRBV30 to TRBJ2-7, with a possible D match to TRBD2 (5 bases). Germline values: CDR1 GTSNPN, CDR2 SVGIG (reference sequence). Trimming shortened V by 5 bases and J by 0 bases, and 5 bases separated the two germline ends. The CDR3 is made up of 11 amino acids. CDR3 sequence (DNA): TGTGCCTGGGGGAGCTCCTACGAGCAGTACTTC. Its protein is CAWGSSYEQYF.

This sequence joins TRBV6-5 and TRBJ2-7; a weak D match, TRBD1 (7 bases). The V gene lost 1 base and the J gene lost 4 bases, with 14 bases spanning the gap. Germline lookup yields CDR1 MNHEY and CDR2 SVGAGI. This CDR3 has 15 amino acids. The CDR3 nucleotides are TGTGCCAGCAGTTACTGGGCAGGGGGGCCTTACGAGCAGTACTTC. This translates into CASSYWAGGPYEQYF.

The chain recombines TRBV11-3 with TRBJ1-6; D gene unclear. Per germline, CDR1 SGHNT and CDR2 YENEEA. Trimming pared 5 bases from V and 5 bases from J, leaving 13 bases between. The CDR3 loop spans 15 amino acids. CDR3 in DNA: TGTGCCAGCAGCGCCCGGACGTCCGATAATTCACCCCTCCACTTT. Translation: CASSARTSDNSPLHF.

CDR3 amino acids: CAWTDEWNTEAFF. The CDR3, as DNA: TGTGCCTGGACTGATGAGTGGAACACTGAAGCTTTCTTT. V and J are TRBV30 and TRBJ1-1; D not resolved. The germline V gene encodes CDR1 GTSNPN and CDR2 SVGIG (reference sequence). V was pared by 4 bases and J by 1 base, with 10 bases between. The CDR3 totals 13 residues. Supplemented by reference TRBV30 and TRBJ1-1, the full variable domain reads SQTIHQWPATLVQPVGSPLSLECTVEGTSNPNLYWYRQAAGRGLQLLFYSVGIGQISSEVPQNLSASRPQDRQFILSSKKLLLSDSGFYLCAWTDEWNTEAFFGQGTRLTVV.

The chain uses TRBV5-6 and TRBJ1-2; 7 nucleotides align to TRBD1. Germline CDR1 and CDR2: SGHDT and YYEEEE. The CDR3 has 14 residues. Trimming took 6 bases from V and 8 from J; bases not matched to a gene: 13. CDR3 protein: CASTLGRGLHGYTF. CDR3 DNA sequence: TGTGCCAGCACCCTCGGAAGGGGGCTTCACGGCTACACCTTC.

The chain combines TRBV9 with TRBJ2-7, with D possibly TRBD2 on 7 matching bases. Germline V gene sequence: CDR1 SGDLS, CDR2 YYNGEE. With 3 bases removed from V and 6 bases from J, the gap between germline ends came to 19 bases. The CDR3 runs to 15 residues. The chain's CDR3 is CASSALGGRVGEQYF. CDR3 nucleotides: TGTGCCAGCAGCGCGCTGGGGGGGCGAGTCGGCGAGCAGTACTTC.

This chain joins TRBV20-1 and TRBJ2-5; tentative D call: TRBD2 (6 bases). CDR1 and CDR2 from the germline V gene are DFQATT and SNEGSKA (reference sequence). Trimming removed 6 bases from V and 7 bases from J, with 9 bases in between. The CDR3 length is 10 residues. The CDR3 reads CSAGEVTQYF. CDR3 sequence (DNA): TGCAGTGCCGGGGAGGTGACCCAGTACTTC.

The chain combines TRBV19 with TRBJ2-7; D is ambiguous. There are 12 residues in the CDR3. V lost 4 bases and J lost 6, with 10 bases in between. Germline V gene sequence: CDR1 LNHDA, CDR2 SQIVND (reference sequence). CDR3 protein: CASSNQLSEQYF. The CDR3 DNA is TGTGCCAGTAGTAACCAGCTCAGCGAGCAGTACTTC. Based on the CDR3 plus reference TRBV19 and TRBJ2-7, the full variable domain is DGGITQSPKYLFRKEGQNVTLSCEQNLNHDAMYWYRQDPGQGLRLIYYSQIVNDFQKGDIAEGYSVSREKKESFPLTVTSAQKNPTAFYLCASSNQLSEQYFGPGTRLTVT.

The chain joins TRBV13 to TRBJ2-5; 14 nucleotides align to TRBD2. The CDR3 sequence is 16 residues long. From germline, CDR1 is PRHDT and CDR2 FYEKMQ (reference sequence). The junction had 6 bases not matched to a gene; V was cut back by 5 bases and J by 4 bases. The CDR3 loop reads CASSRGLAGVRETQYF. The CDR3 DNA is TGTGCCAGCAGCAGGGGACTAGCGGGAGTTAGAGAGACCCAGTACTTC. Filled out from reference TRBV13 and TRBJ2-5, the complete variable domain reads AAGVIQSPRHLIKEKRETATLKCYPIPRHDTVYWYQQGPGQDPQFLISFYEKMQSDKGSIPDRFSAQQFSDYHSELNMSSLELGDSALYFCASSRGLAGVRETQYFGPGTRLLVL.

This chain joins TRBV24-1 and TRBJ2-2; D gene ambiguous. CDR1 is KGHDR, CDR2 SFDVKD, per germline. Trimming stripped 4 bases from V and 1 base from J, with 6 bases between. The CDR3 is 14 amino acids. The DNA for the CDR3 is TGTGCCACCAGTGAGCTAGGGAACACCGGGGAGCTGTTTTTT. The encoded protein is CATSELGNTGELFF.

This clone was counted only a few times. The rearrangement links TRBV18 to TRBJ1-1; D ambiguous. The V and J ends lost 0 bases and 7 bases respectively, with 9 bases between them. CDR1 KGHSH and CDR2 LQKENI come from the germline V gene. This CDR3 has 13 amino acids. CDR3 sequence: CASSPPLLLEAFF. The CDR3 DNA reads TGTGCCAGCTCACCACCTCTGCTCCTTGAAGCTTTCTTT.

This clone was seen more than once but under ten times. The chain joins TRBV30 to TRBJ1-2; D is unclear. Germline loops: CDR1 GTSNPN, CDR2 SVGIG (reference sequence). The CDR3 has 13 amino acids. V dropped 0 bases and J dropped 0 bases, with 5 bases sitting between them. Here the CDR3 DNA reads TGTGCCTGGAGTGTAGAAGCTAACTATGGCTACACCTTC. Translated, it gives CAWSVEANYGYTF.

This chain joins TRBV4-1 and TRBJ2-1, with TRBD1 matching over 9 bases. This CDR3 region has 16 residues. The V gene end was trimmed by 4 bases and the J gene end by 4 bases; junction bases not matched to a gene: 8. Germline CDR1 is MGHRA and CDR2 is YSYEKL. CDR3: CASSLPPGQGYNEQFF. The CDR3 bases are TGCGCCAGCAGCCTACCACCGGGACAGGGTTACAATGAGCAGTTCTTC.

The rearrangement links TRBV11-2 to TRBJ2-5, with no clear D. V was shortened by 1 base and J by 2 bases, with 8 bases between the two germline ends. CDR1 is SGHAT and CDR2 is FQNNGV in the germline V gene. The length of the CDR3 is 14 residues. The CDR3 DNA is TGTGCCAGCAGCTTAGGAGTCAGACAAGAGACCCAGTACTTC. As protein: CASSLGVRQETQYF.